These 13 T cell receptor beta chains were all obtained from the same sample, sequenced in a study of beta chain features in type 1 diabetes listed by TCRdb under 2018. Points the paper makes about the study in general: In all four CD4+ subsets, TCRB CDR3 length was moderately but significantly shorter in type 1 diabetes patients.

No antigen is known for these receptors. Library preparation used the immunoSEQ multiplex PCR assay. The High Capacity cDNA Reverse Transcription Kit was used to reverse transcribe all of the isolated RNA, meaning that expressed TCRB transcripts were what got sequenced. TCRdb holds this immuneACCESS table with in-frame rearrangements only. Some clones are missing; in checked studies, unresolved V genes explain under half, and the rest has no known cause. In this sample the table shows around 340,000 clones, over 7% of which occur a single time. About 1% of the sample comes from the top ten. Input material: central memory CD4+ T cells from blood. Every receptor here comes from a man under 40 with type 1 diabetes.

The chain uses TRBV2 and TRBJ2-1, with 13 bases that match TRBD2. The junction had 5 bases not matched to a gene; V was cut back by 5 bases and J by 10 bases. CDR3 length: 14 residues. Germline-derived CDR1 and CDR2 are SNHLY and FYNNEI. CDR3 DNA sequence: TGTGCCAGCAGTCGGACTAGCGGGGGCGCCGAGCAGTTCTTC. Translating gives CASSRTSGGAEQFF. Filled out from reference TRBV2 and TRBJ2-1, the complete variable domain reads EPEVTQTPSHQVTQMGQEVILRCVPISNHLYFYWYRQILGQKVEFLVSFYNNEISEKSEIFDDQFSVERPDGSNFTLKIRSTKLEDSAMYFCASSRTSGGAEQFFGPGTRLTVL.

In DNA, the CDR3 is TGCGCCAGCAGCTTGGAAGGGGCCCGAGGGACCCAGTACTTC. This sequence encodes CASSLEGARGTQYF. The rearrangement links TRBV5-1 to TRBJ2-5, with D possibly matching TRBD1 (5 bases). From germline, CDR1 is SGHRS and CDR2 YFSETQ. The CDR3 sequence is 14 residues long. V lost 0 bases and J lost 7, with 13 bases in between. Based on the CDR3 plus reference TRBV5-1 and TRBJ2-5, the full variable domain is KAGVTQTPRYLIKTRGQQVTLSCSPISGHRSVSWYQQTPGQGLQFLFEYFSETQRNKGNFPGRFSGRQFSNSRSEMNVSTLELGDSALYLCASSLEGARGTQYFGPGTRLLVL.

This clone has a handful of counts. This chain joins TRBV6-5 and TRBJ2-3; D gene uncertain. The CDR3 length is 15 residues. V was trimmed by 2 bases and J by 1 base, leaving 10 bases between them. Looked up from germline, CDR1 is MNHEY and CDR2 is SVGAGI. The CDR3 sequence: CASSYRASGTDTQYF. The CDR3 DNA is TGTGCCAGCAGTTACCGGGCGAGCGGCACAGATACGCAGTATTTT.

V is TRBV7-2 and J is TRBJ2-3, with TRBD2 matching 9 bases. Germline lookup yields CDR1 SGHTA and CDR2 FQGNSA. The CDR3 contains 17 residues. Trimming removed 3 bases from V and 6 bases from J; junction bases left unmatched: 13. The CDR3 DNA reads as TGTGCCAGCAGCTTTCTAGCGGGGCGGACGGAGGAGGATACGCAGTATTTT. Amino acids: CASSFLAGRTEEDTQYF.

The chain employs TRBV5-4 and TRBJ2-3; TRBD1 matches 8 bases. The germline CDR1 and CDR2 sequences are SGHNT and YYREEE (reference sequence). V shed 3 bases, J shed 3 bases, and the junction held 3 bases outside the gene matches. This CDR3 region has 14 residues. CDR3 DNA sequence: TGTGCCAGCAGCTCCGGACAGGGTACAGATACGCAGTATTTT. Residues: CASSSGQGTDTQYF.

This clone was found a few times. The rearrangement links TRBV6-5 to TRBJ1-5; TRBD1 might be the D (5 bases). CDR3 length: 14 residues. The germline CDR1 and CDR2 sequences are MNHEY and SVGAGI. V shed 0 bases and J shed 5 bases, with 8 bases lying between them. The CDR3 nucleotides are TGTGCCAGCAGTTACTCGGCGGGGGATCAGCCCCAGCATTTT. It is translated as CASSYSAGDQPQHF.

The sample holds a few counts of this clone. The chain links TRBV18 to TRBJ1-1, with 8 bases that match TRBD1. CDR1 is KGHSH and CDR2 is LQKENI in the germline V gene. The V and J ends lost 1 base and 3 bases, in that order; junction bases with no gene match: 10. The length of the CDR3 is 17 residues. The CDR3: CASSPRHGQGGDTEAFF. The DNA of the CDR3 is TGTGCCAGCTCACCACGCCACGGACAGGGCGGAGACACTGAAGCTTTCTTT.

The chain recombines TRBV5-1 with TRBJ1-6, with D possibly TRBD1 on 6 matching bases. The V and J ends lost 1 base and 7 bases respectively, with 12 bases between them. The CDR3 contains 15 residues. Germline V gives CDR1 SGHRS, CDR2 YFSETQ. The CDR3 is CASSLWGTGNSPLHF. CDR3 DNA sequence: TGCGCCAGCAGCTTGTGGGGAACAGGGAATTCACCCCTCCACTTT.

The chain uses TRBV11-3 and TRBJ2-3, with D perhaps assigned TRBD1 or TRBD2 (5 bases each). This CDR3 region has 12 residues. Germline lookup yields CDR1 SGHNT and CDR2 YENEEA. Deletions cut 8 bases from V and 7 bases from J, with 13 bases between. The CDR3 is CASGSEGYTQYF. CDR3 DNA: TGTGCCAGCGGTTCTGAGGGGTATACGCAGTATTTT.

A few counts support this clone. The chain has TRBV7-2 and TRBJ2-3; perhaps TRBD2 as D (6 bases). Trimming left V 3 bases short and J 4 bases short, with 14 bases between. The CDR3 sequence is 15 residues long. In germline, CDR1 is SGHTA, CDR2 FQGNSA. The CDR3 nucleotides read TGTGCCAGCAGCTTTAGGAGGGCCAACTCAGATACGCAGTATTTT. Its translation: CASSFRRANSDTQYF.

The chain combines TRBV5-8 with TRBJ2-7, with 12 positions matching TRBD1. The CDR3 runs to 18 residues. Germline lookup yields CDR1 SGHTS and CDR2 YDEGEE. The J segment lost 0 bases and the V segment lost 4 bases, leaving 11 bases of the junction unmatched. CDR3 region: CASSLFTGTGGFSYEQYF. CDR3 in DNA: TGTGCCAGCAGCCTTTTTACCGGGACAGGGGGCTTCTCCTACGAGCAGTACTTC.

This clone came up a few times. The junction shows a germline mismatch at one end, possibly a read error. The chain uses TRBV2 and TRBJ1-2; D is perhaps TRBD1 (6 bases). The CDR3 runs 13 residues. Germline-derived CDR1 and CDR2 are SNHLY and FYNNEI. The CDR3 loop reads CASTETGKGGYTF. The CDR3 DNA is TGTGCCAGCACTGAAACAGGGAAGGGAGGCTACACCTTC.

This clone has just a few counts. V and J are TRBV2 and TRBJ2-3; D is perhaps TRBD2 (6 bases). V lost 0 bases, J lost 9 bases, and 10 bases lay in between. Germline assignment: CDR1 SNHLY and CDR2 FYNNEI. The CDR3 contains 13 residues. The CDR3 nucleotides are TGTGCCAGCAGTGAAGCGTCTCTAGCGACGCAGTATTTT. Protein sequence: CASSEASLATQYF. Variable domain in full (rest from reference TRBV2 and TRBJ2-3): EPEVTQTPSHQVTQMGQEVILRCVPISNHLYFYWYRQILGQKVEFLVSFYNNEISEKSEIFDDQFSVERPDGSNFTLKIRSTKLEDSAMYFCASSEASLATQYFGPGTRLTVL.